This T cell receptor beta chain was profiled in a study of blood T cell repertoires in COVID-19. TCRdb keeps only in-frame clones here, not all; method: immunoSEQ multiplex PCR. The sample yields about 210,000 clones, about nine tenths seen once. Trimming stripped 6 bases from V and 0 bases from J, with 15 bases between. Germline V CDR1 and CDR2: KGHSH, LQKENI. This CDR3 has 16 residues. This TCR was recovered from a man aged 25 to 45 who had recovered from COVID-19. The sequencing sample was made of PBMCs or T cells enriched from blood (not recorded which). The genes are TRBV18 and TRBJ1-5, with D unclear. As DNA, the CDR3 is TGTGCCAGCTCCACTCGGTCCGTAAATAGCAATCAGCCCCAGCATTTT. Protein: CASSTRSVNSNQPQHF.